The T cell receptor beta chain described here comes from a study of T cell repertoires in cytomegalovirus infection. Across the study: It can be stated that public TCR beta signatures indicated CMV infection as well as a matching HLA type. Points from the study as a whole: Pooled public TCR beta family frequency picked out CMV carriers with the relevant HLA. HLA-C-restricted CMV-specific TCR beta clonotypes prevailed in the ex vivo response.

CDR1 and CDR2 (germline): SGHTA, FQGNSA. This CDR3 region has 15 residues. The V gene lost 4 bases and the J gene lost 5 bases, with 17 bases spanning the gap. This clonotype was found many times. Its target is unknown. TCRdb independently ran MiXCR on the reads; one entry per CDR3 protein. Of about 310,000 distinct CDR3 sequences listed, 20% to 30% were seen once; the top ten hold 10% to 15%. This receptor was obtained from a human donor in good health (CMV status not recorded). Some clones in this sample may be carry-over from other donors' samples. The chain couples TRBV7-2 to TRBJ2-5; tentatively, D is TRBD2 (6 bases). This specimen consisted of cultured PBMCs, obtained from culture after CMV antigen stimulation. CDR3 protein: CASSSVGTSGETQYF. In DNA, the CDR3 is TGTGCCAGCAGCTCAGTCGGGACTTCCGGCGAGACCCAGTACTTC.